Each of the 9 T cell receptor beta chains below was sequenced from the same sample in a study of control samples from healthy donors and cancer patients. Data came from immunoSEQ multiplex PCR; TCRdb stores just in-frame clones and leaves some out. The sample records approximately 140,000 clones, 93% being singletons. The sample taken for sequencing was blood. The source is a man aged 18 to 29 in good health.

The chain links TRBV11-3 to TRBJ2-1, with D possibly matching TRBD1 (5 bases). The germline gives CDR1 SGHNT, CDR2 YENEEA. The V gene lost 0 bases and the J gene lost 8 bases, with 8 bases spanning the gap. This CDR3 region has 13 residues. The chain's CDR3 is CASSLDLGDEQFF. For the CDR3, the DNA is TGTGCCAGCAGCTTAGATTTAGGGGATGAGCAGTTCTTC.

The genes are TRBV27 and TRBJ2-2; 7 bases are shared with TRBD1. V lost 4 bases, J lost 5 bases, and 7 bases stayed unmatched. Germline values: CDR1 MNHEY, CDR2 SMNVEV (reference sequence). This CDR3 has 15 residues. CDR3 coding DNA: TGTGCCAGCAGTTGGACAGGAGTTTCAACCGGGGAGCTGTTTTTT. This sequence encodes CASSWTGVSTGELFF.

The chain recombines TRBV19 with TRBJ1-1; TRBD1 aligns across 7 bases. Unmatched junction bases numbered 8, after V lost 6 bases and J lost 4 bases. The V gene's germline CDR1 is LNHDA and CDR2 SQIVND (reference sequence). CDR3 length equals 14 residues. The CDR3 loop is CASRPFGTATEAFF. CDR3 coding DNA: TGTGCCAGTAGACCATTCGGGACAGCCACTGAAGCTTTCTTT.

V gene TRBV4-3 combines with J gene TRBJ2-3, with TRBD2 matching over 7 bases. V trimming: 4 bases; J trimming: 4 bases; junction bases outside the gene matches: 11. The CDR3 runs 16 residues. CDR1 LGHNA and CDR2 YSLEER come from the germline V gene. DNA of the CDR3: TGCGCCAGCAGCCCCTCTCGCGGGAGAGCATCAGATACGCAGTATTTT. This codes for CASSPSRGRASDTQYF.

The chain couples TRBV7-9 to TRBJ1-2; 8 bases fit TRBD1. V lost 5 bases, J lost 7 bases, and 9 bases stayed unmatched. The CDR3 runs to 14 residues. The germline V gene has CDR1 SEHNR and CDR2 FQNEAQ (reference sequence). CDR3 DNA sequence: TGTGCCAGCAGCCGGCAGACAGGGGATTCTGGCTACACCTTC. It is translated as CASSRQTGDSGYTF.

V is TRBV6-5 and J is TRBJ2-5, with TRBD1 matching 9 bases. Germline lookup yields CDR1 MNHEY and CDR2 SVGAGI. The CDR3 runs to 15 residues. The trim removed 1 base at V and 4 bases at J, leaving 4 bases unmatched. The CDR3: CASSYLQGAGETQYF. CDR3 nucleotide sequence: TGTGCCAGCAGTTACTTACAGGGGGCTGGAGAGACCCAGTACTTC.

The gene calls are TRBV30 and TRBJ1-1; no clear D. Germline values: CDR1 GTSNPN, CDR2 SVGIG (reference sequence). V was trimmed by 3 bases and J by 1 base, leaving 3 bases between them. The CDR3 extends over 11 amino acids. The CDR3 nucleotides are TGTGCCTGGAGGTGGAACACTGAAGCTTTCTTT. Translated: CAWRWNTEAFF.

The chain combines TRBV10-1 with TRBJ2-7; tentatively, D is TRBD2 (6 bases). V shed 5 bases and J shed 7 bases, with 15 bases lying between them. This CDR3 is 13 amino acids long. Germline CDR1 reads WNHNN; CDR2 reads SYGVQD (reference sequence). The CDR3 here is CASSHHTGGEQYF. In nucleotides, the CDR3 is TGCGCCAGCAGTCATCACACTGGGGGGGAGCAGTACTTC.

This clone was observed a single time. The V call is TRBV18, the J call TRBJ1-2; D call uncertain. Germline loops: CDR1 KGHSH, CDR2 LQKENI. The CDR3 consists of 15 residues. The germline V and J ends were trimmed by 2 bases and 3 bases, with 13 bases remaining between them. The CDR3 DNA sequence: TGTGCCAGCTCACCAGTCTCCCTCGGTGACTATGGCTACACCTTC. This gives the protein CASSPVSLGDYGYTF.